This T cell receptor (beta chain) was sequenced during a study of siplizumab effects on memory and regulatory T cells (dated by TCRdb to the late 2010s). Regarding the complete study: The study examined how the anti-CD2 antibody siplizumab affects alloreactive T-cell subsets in allogeneic mixed lymphocyte reactions built from human PBMCs.

CDR1 LNHDA and CDR2 SQIVND are derived from the germline V gene (reference sequence). Relative to germline, V is 7 bases shorter and J is 3 bases shorter, with 10 bases between their ends. Counted from cysteine to phenylalanine, this CDR3 has 12 amino acids. Only the CDR3 region is kept as DNA, spanning 36 bases read in frame from base 1. Libraries were prepared through the immunoSEQ multiplex PCR assay. Some 100,000 TCR templates per sample were assayed by the deep sequencing platform. Genomic DNA extracted from sorted T cells was used for TCRbeta CDR3 sequencing. Processing in the source paper ran as follows. The R programming language was used for clonal analysis of the TCRbeta CDR3 data. Unstimulated samples were compared with post-reaction CFSE-low samples to define alloreactive CD4+ and CD8+ clones. By matching sequences to the repertoires of sorted unstimulated Treg and non-Treg cells, each alloreactive CD4+ clone was assigned a regulatory or non-regulatory origin. In TCRdb, the immuneACCESS table is reduced to in-frame sequences with V and J assigned. These tables do not hold every clone; where another copy was compared, an unresolved V gene accounts for under half, and the others remain unexplained. V and J calls and clone size come straight from that table; D and trimming were deduced from the DNA. For this sample the table gives about 64,000 clones, of which 95% to 98% were detected only once. The ten largest clones capture about 0.095% of the sample.

Comments on this clone: Its antigen is unknown. No qualities accompany the bases; no much larger clone lies one base away.

Broader findings and caveats from the paper: Whether proliferating Tregs from siplizumab cultures actually had suppressive function was not functionally confirmed. Sequences below about 10^-5 frequency were poorly captured, so only a minor fraction of alloreactive clones could be mapped to unstimulated subsets. Among mappable alloreactive CD4+ clones, the Treg-derived fraction averaged about 75% with siplizumab versus about 27% in control reactions. A naive or memory phenotype could not be assigned to roughly 80-96% of proliferating CD4+ or CD8+ clones. Siplizumab significantly reduced the cumulative frequency of alloreactive sequences traceable to unstimulated CD4+ memory T cells. Greater diversity appeared to be present in unstimulated naive T cells than in memory T cells, and a substantial contribution to the alloresponse seemed to be made by naive cells.

Unstimulated CD4+ memory cells were also sequenced in three donor pairs, together with CD4+ naive, CD8+ TEMRA, CD8+ naive and CD8+ effector memory subsets. Sorted unstimulated T cells, along with proliferating T cells recovered from mixed lymphocyte reactions, underwent TCRbeta CDR3 sequencing. Fresh whole blood from under 13 HLA-typed healthy donors was used as the source from which PBMCs were isolated. The chain is encoded by TRBV19 joined to TRBJ2-7, with the identity of the D gene unclear. The receptor was isolated from a human donor in good health. Sequencing used naive CD8+ T cells sorted from blood. The cell subset or site label on this specimen signifies: unstimulated naive T cells. At the DNA level, the sequence is TGTGCCAGTATGATGGACGGCTACGAGCAGTACTTC. This is translated as CASMMDGYEQYF.